The 32 T cell receptor beta chains below were found in one sample sequenced in a study of blood T cell repertoires in COVID-19. The repertoire was sequenced with immunoSEQ multiplex PCR; TCRdb's copy has only in-frame clones and lacks some. The sample contains about 360,000 clones, about 87% of which appear only once. The sample taken for sequencing was PBMCs or T cells enriched from blood (not recorded which). The receptor set was obtained from a man between 25 and 39 years old who had recovered from COVID-19.

The chain combines TRBV27 with TRBJ1-3; tentatively, D is TRBD1 (6 bases). Germline V gene lookup returns CDR1 MNHEY and CDR2 SMNVEV (reference sequence). CDR3 length: 14 amino acids. V lost 3 bases and J 4 bases, leaving 10 bases between the germline ends. The CDR3 spells CASSFTGKGNTIYF. DNA of the CDR3: TGTGCCAGCAGTTTTACAGGGAAAGGAAACACCATATATTTT.

This chain uses TRBV4-1 with TRBJ2-1, with 11 bases matching TRBD1. J lost 4 bases, V lost 1 base, and 3 bases had no gene match. In germline, CDR1 is MGHRA, CDR2 YSYEKL. The CDR3 totals 16 residues. CDR3 sequence: CASSQGGQGAYNEQFF. The CDR3 coding sequence is TGCGCCAGCAGCCAAGGAGGACAGGGGGCGTACAATGAGCAGTTCTTC.

V is TRBV7-9 and J is TRBJ1-1; 12 positions match TRBD1. The germline CDR1 and CDR2 sequences are SEHNR and FQNEAQ (reference sequence). With 0 bases clipped from V and 4 bases from J, the junction kept 6 bases outside the gene matches. The CDR3 contains 17 residues. The CDR3 is CASSLAGTGGLGTEAFF. Written as DNA, the CDR3 is TGTGCCAGCAGCTTAGCCGGGACAGGGGGCTTGGGCACTGAAGCTTTCTTT.

The chain uses TRBV30 and TRBJ2-3; weak D call: TRBD2 (6 bases). The germline V and J ends were trimmed by 3 bases and 0 bases, with 13 bases remaining between them. The CDR3 is 15 amino acids. The V gene's germline CDR1 is GTSNPN and CDR2 SVGIG (reference sequence). CDR3 residues: CAWSAGGTSTDTQYF. DNA of the CDR3: TGTGCCTGGAGCGCCGGAGGGACTAGCACAGATACGCAGTATTTT. Full variable domain (missing parts from reference TRBV30 and TRBJ2-3): SQTIHQWPATLVQPVGSPLSLECTVEGTSNPNLYWYRQAAGRGLQLLFYSVGIGQISSEVPQNLSASRPQDRQFILSSKKLLLSDSGFYLCAWSAGGTSTDTQYFGPGTRLTVL.

The rearrangement links TRBV9 to TRBJ1-6, with 11 bases lining up with TRBD1. The CDR3 is 16 residues long. With 4 bases clipped from V and 9 bases from J, the junction kept 9 bases outside the gene matches. From germline, CDR1 is SGDLS and CDR2 YYNGEE. The CDR3 bases are TGTGCCAGCAGCTCACAGCCCGGGACAGGGGGTTCACCCCTCCACTTT. It is translated as CASSSQPGTGGSPLHF.

This clone was observed once. The chain couples TRBV27 to TRBJ2-7; possibly TRBD1 for D (6 bases). V lost 2 bases and J lost 3, with 11 bases in between. This CDR3 comprises 14 residues. Germline loops: CDR1 MNHEY, CDR2 SMNVEV (reference sequence). The CDR3 DNA sequence: TGTGCCAGCAGTTTAGTCAGGGGAGTCTACGAGCAGTACTTC. Translation gives CASSLVRGVYEQYF.

This clone turned up a few times. This chain links TRBV18 with TRBJ2-7, with 9 bases fitting TRBD1. Germline V lookup: CDR1 KGHSH, CDR2 LQKENI. This CDR3 spans 20 amino acids. Losses at the gene ends were 2 bases for V and 4 bases for J; bases not matched to a gene: 21. CDR3 DNA: TGTGCCAGCTCACCATTACCGGGACAGGGAAGATCCGATCCGTATTACGAGCAGTACTTC. Amino acid sequence: CASSPLPGQGRSDPYYEQYF.

The rearrangement joins TRBV5-4 to TRBJ2-1, with D perhaps matching TRBD2 (6 bases). V lost 3 bases and J lost 10, with 11 bases in between. In germline, CDR1 is SGHNT, CDR2 YYREEE (reference sequence). The CDR3 loop spans 12 amino acids. The CDR3 sequence: CASSSGGIEQFF. CDR3 sequence (DNA): TGTGCCAGCAGCTCCGGGGGAATCGAGCAGTTCTTC.

The V call is TRBV6-5, the J call TRBJ2-7; D gene uncertain. The CDR3 totals 12 residues. Trimming took 6 bases from V and 3 from J, leaving 9 bases between them. Germline assignment: CDR1 MNHEY and CDR2 SVGAGI. CDR3 in DNA: TGTGCCAGCAGCCGAATCAGCTACGAGCAGTACTTC. Its protein is CASSRISYEQYF.

This clone showed up just once. Other nucleotide sequences from this sample produce the same CDR3. The chain couples TRBV7-2 to TRBJ2-2; D remains ambiguous. Per the germline V gene, CDR1 is SGHTA and CDR2 is FQGNSA. Deletions cut 2 bases from V and 2 bases from J, with 6 bases between. The CDR3 is 14 residues long. The DNA of the CDR3 is TGTGCCAGCAGCTTAAGTAGAAACACCGGGGAGCTGTTTTTT. Translating it yields CASSLSRNTGELFF.

The genes are TRBV6-5 and TRBJ2-3; 7 nucleotides line up with TRBD1. The CDR3 length is 13 residues. V gave up 10 bases and J gave up 3 bases; unmatched junction bases: 7. CDR1 is MNHEY, CDR2 SVGAGI, per germline. The CDR3 loop is CATTLQGTDTQYF. The CDR3 DNA reads as TGTGCCACGACATTACAGGGGACAGATACGCAGTATTTT.

This clone was recorded once. V and J are TRBV4-2 and TRBJ2-7, with TRBD2 matching over 11 bases. Germline V gene data show CDR1 as LGHNA and CDR2 as YNFKEQ. This CDR3 has 18 amino acids. The V and J ends lost 1 base and 6 bases, in that order; junction bases with no gene match: 14. CDR3 loop: CASSQARPFSGGAVEQYF. The CDR3 DNA follows: TGTGCCAGCAGCCAAGCCCGACCCTTTAGCGGGGGGGCTGTCGAGCAGTACTTC.

CDR3 sequence: CASSPPGTLGNIQYF. CDR3 DNA: TGTGCCAGCTCACCACCTGGGACACTAGGGAACATTCAGTACTTC. The chain carries TRBV18 and TRBJ2-4; D is perhaps TRBD1 (6 bases). From germline, CDR1 is KGHSH and CDR2 LQKENI. The CDR3 is 15 residues long. The V gene lost 0 bases and the J gene lost 7 bases, with 13 bases spanning the gap. The whole variable domain, remainder taken from reference TRBV18 and TRBJ2-4, is NAGVMQNPRHLVRRRGQEARLRCSPMKGHSHVYWYRQLPEEGLKFMVYLQKENIIDESGMPKERFSAEFPKEGPSILRIQQVVRGDSAAYFCASSPPGTLGNIQYFGAGTRLSVL.

The chain is built from TRBV4-1 and TRBJ1-1; 8 bases align to TRBD1. There are 14 residues in the CDR3. Germline V CDR1 and CDR2: MGHRA, YSYEKL. The V segment lost 1 base and the J segment 5 bases; nucleotides outside the gene matches: 3. CDR3 DNA: TGCGCCAGCAGCCAAGGGACAGGGTTAACTGAAGCTTTCTTT. This gives the protein CASSQGTGLTEAFF.

V gene TRBV29-1 combines with J gene TRBJ2-1; possible D gene TRBD1, 5 bases. V lost 4 bases to trimming and J lost 7 bases, with 14 bases between them. Germline CDR1 reads SQVTM; CDR2 reads ANQGSEA. The CDR3 is made up of 13 amino acids. The CDR3 nucleotides are TGCAGCGTTGTGGCAGGGATATGGAATGAGCAGTTCTTC. It yields the protein CSVVAGIWNEQFF.

This rearrangement joins TRBV11-2 to TRBJ2-1; TRBD1 aligns across 8 bases. With 0 bases clipped from V and 5 bases from J, the junction kept 9 bases outside the gene matches. CDR1 and CDR2 from the germline V gene are SGHAT and FQNNGV. CDR3 length: 17 residues. DNA for the CDR3: TGTGCCAGCAGCTTAGACTTTTGGGGACAGGTTAACAATGAGCAGTTCTTC. The encoded protein is CASSLDFWGQVNNEQFF. The whole variable domain, filled in from reference TRBV11-2 and TRBJ2-1, reads EAGVAQSPRYKIIEKRQSVAFWCNPISGHATLYWYQQILGQGPKLLIQFQNNGVVDDSQLPKDRFSAERLKGVDSTLKIQPAKLEDSAVYLCASSLDFWGQVNNEQFFGPGTRLTVL.

The CDR3 sequence: CASTHRGLGNTEAFF. In nucleotides, the CDR3 is TGTGCCAGCACTCACAGGGGGCTGGGGAACACTGAAGCTTTCTTT. J is TRBJ1-1 and V is TRBV3-1 (or the pseudogene TRBV3-2), with 9 bases matching TRBD1. Germline lookup yields CDR1 LGHDT and CDR2 YNNKEL (reference sequence). This CDR3 is 15 amino acids long. The V segment lost 7 bases and the J segment 1 base; nucleotides outside the gene matches: 7.

The chain carries TRBV3-1 (or the pseudogene TRBV3-2) and TRBJ1-2, with TRBD1 matching 11 bases. The V gene's germline CDR1 is LGHDT and CDR2 YNNKEL (reference sequence). V shed 3 bases and J 8 bases; nucleotides not matched to a gene: 11. The CDR3 sequence is 16 residues long. CDR3 DNA sequence: TGTGCCAGCAGCCAGGCCGCCGGGACAGGGGGTCAGGGCTACACCTTC. The encoded protein is CASSQAAGTGGQGYTF.

The J gene is TRBJ1-2, the V gene TRBV19, with D maybe TRBD1 (6 bases). Germline V gene lookup returns CDR1 LNHDA and CDR2 SQIVND (reference sequence). This CDR3 contains 13 residues. Trimming left V 5 bases short and J 7 bases short, with 14 bases between. CDR3 nucleotides: TGTGCCAGTAGTCCCGAGACAGGTCCTGGCTACACCTTC. Its translation: CASSPETGPGYTF.

CDR3 sequence: CASRVGRSLYGYTF. Written as DNA, the CDR3 is TGTGCCAGCAGGGTCGGCAGGTCCCTCTATGGCTACACCTTC. J is TRBJ1-2 and V is TRBV2, with no clear D. V was shortened by 6 bases and J by 4 bases, with 15 bases between the two germline ends. Germline V CDR1 and CDR2: SNHLY, FYNNEI. This CDR3 has 14 amino acids.

V gene TRBV19 combines with J gene TRBJ1-5, with D tentatively TRBD1 (5 bases). Germline V gene lookup returns CDR1 LNHDA and CDR2 SQIVND (reference sequence). The CDR3 runs 13 residues. Trimming left V 3 bases short and J 6 bases short, with 9 bases between. CDR3 nucleotide sequence: TGTGCCAGTAGTATGCAGGGCTTTCAGCCCCAGCATTTT. This encodes CASSMQGFQPQHF.

The CDR3, as DNA: TGTGCCAGCAGCTTAGTGGGGGGTGGTAATCCTAACTATGGCTACACCTTC. As protein: CASSLVGGGNPNYGYTF. V is TRBV7-2 and J is TRBJ1-2; D may be TRBD1 (5 bases). Germline CDR1 SGHTA, CDR2 FQGNSA. The CDR3 totals 17 residues. Deletions cut 1 base from V and 0 bases from J, with 15 bases between.

There are a few counts of this clone. The chain is built from TRBV12-3 or TRBV12-4 and TRBJ2-4, with 7 positions matching TRBD2. CDR3 length: 13 residues. Unmatched junction bases numbered 5, after V lost 7 bases and J lost 5 bases. The CDR3 sequence: CASKWLAENIQYF. The CDR3 DNA follows: TGTGCCAGCAAGTGGCTAGCGGAAAACATTCAGTACTTC.

CDR3 sequence: CAISPTGEGQPQHF. The DNA of the CDR3 is TGTGCCATCAGTCCGACAGGGGAAGGTCAGCCCCAGCATTTT. V and J are TRBV10-3 and TRBJ1-5; 8 nucleotides align to TRBD1. Trimming at V came to 5 bases and at J to 6 bases, leaving 6 bases not matched to a gene. The length of the CDR3 is 14 residues. The germline CDR1 and CDR2 sequences are ENHRY and SYGVKD.

V and J are TRBV6-2 or TRBV6-3 and TRBJ2-7, with 7 bases identical to TRBD1. Looked up from germline, CDR1 is MNHEY and CDR2 is SVGEGT. This CDR3 comprises 13 residues. V was clipped by 4 bases and J by 2 bases; unmatched bases: 2. The chain's CDR3 is CASSWDSPYEQYF. The CDR3 nucleotides read TGTGCCAGCAGTTGGGACAGCCCCTACGAGCAGTACTTC.

The chain uses TRBV6-5 and TRBJ1-1; 8 bases map to TRBD1. The CDR3 consists of 15 residues. V was clipped by 1 base and J by 3 bases; unmatched bases: 4. The V gene's germline CDR1 is MNHEY and CDR2 SVGAGI. The CDR3 spells CASSYYGTGYTEAFF. The DNA for the CDR3 is TGTGCCAGCAGTTACTACGGGACAGGATACACTGAAGCTTTCTTT.

The V gene is TRBV5-1, the J gene TRBJ1-2; D may be TRBD1 (5 bases). Between the trimmed V and J ends, which lost 3 bases and 4 bases, there was a span of 13 bases. In germline, CDR1 is SGHRS, CDR2 YFSETQ. The CDR3 totals 14 residues. This CDR3 reads CASSSRAEGYGYTF. CDR3 nucleotides: TGCGCCAGCAGCTCCAGGGCCGAAGGCTATGGCTACACCTTC. Full variable domain (rest looked up from reference TRBV5-1 and TRBJ1-2): KAGVTQTPRYLIKTRGQQVTLSCSPISGHRSVSWYQQTPGQGLQFLFEYFSETQRNKGNFPGRFSGRQFSNSRSEMNVSTLELGDSALYLCASSSRAEGYGYTFGSGTRLTVV.

The rearrangement joins TRBV7-8 to TRBJ2-7; possible D gene TRBD1, 5 bases. The CDR3 is 15 residues long. CDR1 and CDR2 (germline): SGHVS, FQNEAQ. Trimming stripped 0 bases from V and 1 base from J, with 10 bases between. CDR3 coding DNA: TGTGCCAGCAGCTTAGCCCTTAGGGGTTCCTACGAGCAGTACTTC. This encodes CASSLALRGSYEQYF. The full variable domain, rest sourced from reference TRBV7-8 and TRBJ2-7, is GAGVSQSPRYKVAKRGQDVALRCDPISGHVSLFWYQQALGQGPEFLTYFQNEAQLDKSGLPSDRFFAERPEGSVSTLKIQRTQQEDSAVYLCASSLALRGSYEQYFGPGTRLTVT.

The V gene is TRBV12-3 or TRBV12-4, the J gene TRBJ1-2, with D tentatively TRBD1 (5 bases). The CDR3 contains 13 residues. V shed 7 bases and J shed 8 bases, with 17 bases lying between them. The CDR3 loop reads CASILGARGGYTF. Written as DNA, the CDR3 is TGTGCCAGCATCCTAGGGGCTAGGGGAGGCTACACCTTC.

The gene calls are TRBV4-2 and TRBJ2-2; TRBD2 matches at 8 bases. After removal of 0 bases from V and 1 base from J, the junction contained 4 bases not matched to a gene. Germline V gene lookup returns CDR1 LGHNA and CDR2 YNFKEQ. This CDR3 is 17 amino acids long. CDR3 in amino acids: CASSQDPSGGNTGELFF. The CDR3 DNA sequence: TGTGCCAGCAGCCAAGATCCCAGCGGGGGGAACACCGGGGAGCTGTTTTTT.

The chain links TRBV9 to TRBJ1-2; 9 bases match TRBD1. The CDR3 has 15 amino acids. Germline V gene sequence: CDR1 SGDLS, CDR2 YYNGEE. V lost 3 bases and J lost 4; bases outside the gene matches: 7. The CDR3 spells CASSARDRAPYGYTF. In DNA form, the CDR3 reads TGTGCCAGCAGCGCCCGGGACAGGGCTCCCTATGGCTACACCTTC.

The chain uses TRBV2 and TRBJ2-5; tentatively, D is TRBD2 (6 bases). The CDR3 is 14 amino acids. Per the germline V gene, CDR1 is SNHLY and CDR2 is FYNNEI. V was clipped by 1 base and J by 4 bases, with 10 bases between them. The CDR3 loop reads CASSEVGGLETQYF. CDR3 DNA: TGTGCCAGCAGTGAAGTGGGGGGTTTAGAGACCCAGTACTTC. Supplemented by reference TRBV2 and TRBJ2-5, the full variable domain reads EPEVTQTPSHQVTQMGQEVILRCVPISNHLYFYWYRQILGQKVEFLVSFYNNEISEKSEIFDDQFSVERPDGSNFTLKIRSTKLEDSAMYFCASSEVGGLETQYFGPGTRLLVL.